This T cell receptor (beta chain) was identified during a study of CD8+ T cells in alopecia areata. Broader study findings: Tofacitinib yielded significantly lower scalp clonality and fewer expanded CD8+ clones among the top 100.

The sequencing template was cDNA reverse transcribed from extracted RNA. TCRdb's copy holds only in-frame clones and misses some; the assay was immunoSEQ multiplex PCR. The table includes 130,000 or so clones, roughly nine tenths detected once. CDR1 is SQVTM and CDR2 is ANQGSEA in the germline V gene. With 0 bases removed from V and 4 bases from J, the gap between germline ends came to 4 bases. The CDR3 spans 12 residues. This clone was detected only a few times. Its target is not known. This sample includes further DNA sequences coding for the same CDR3. Documented treatment: oral pan-JAK inhibitor, 5-10 mg twice daily. Sorting separated CD4+ and CD8+ T cells out of PBMCs.

The sequencing here drew on CD8+ T cells sorted from blood, taken at week 4, from a patient treated with tofacitinib. This chain connects TRBV29-1 to TRBJ2-1; D unresolved. This sequence was found in a human donor with alopecia areata. CDR3 protein: CSVEEGYNEQFF. The CDR3 DNA follows: TGCAGCGTTGAAGAGGGATACAATGAGCAGTTCTTC.